One and the same sample provided the 14 T cell receptor beta chains below, sequenced in a study of blood T cell repertoires in COVID-19. The repertoire was sequenced with immunoSEQ multiplex PCR; TCRdb's copy has only in-frame clones and lacks some. The sample lists roughly 150,000 clones; 75% to 80% were seen once. Sequencing used peripheral blood. The receptor set was obtained from an elderly woman with acute or convalescent COVID-19.

This clone occurred once. The chain couples TRBV6-1 to TRBJ1-5; the D is unclear. V lost 1 base, J lost 0 bases, and 10 bases lay in between. Germline V lookup: CDR1 MNHNS, CDR2 SASEGT. CDR3 size: 16 residues. The CDR3 loop is CASSEGQFYSNQPQHF. DNA of the CDR3: TGTGCCAGCAGTGAAGGGCAGTTTTATAGCAATCAGCCCCAGCATTTT.

Here the CDR3 reads CASSTLSGGKETQYF. The CDR3 nucleotides are TGTGCCAGCAGTACCCTTAGCGGGGGGAAAGAGACCCAGTACTTC. This chain connects TRBV27 to TRBJ2-5; 10 nucleotides match TRBD2. Germline CDR1 MNHEY, CDR2 SMNVEV (reference sequence). This CDR3 is built from 15 residues. V shed 5 bases and J 3 bases; nucleotides not matched to a gene: 6.

This clone was seen only once. V is TRBV7-9 and J is TRBJ2-4, with TRBD1 identical over 7 bases. Trimming took 5 bases from V and 4 from J; bases not matched to a gene: 5. Germline V gives CDR1 SEHNR, CDR2 FQNEAQ (reference sequence). The CDR3 contains 14 residues. The DNA for the CDR3 is TGTGCCAGCAGCCCACGGGGACAGAAAAACATTCAGTACTTC. Translated, it gives CASSPRGQKNIQYF.

The V call is TRBV7-8, the J call TRBJ2-1, with 7 bases that match TRBD1. J gave up 13 bases and V 1 base, and 7 bases lay outside the gene matches. Germline-derived CDR1 and CDR2 are SGHVS and FQNEAQ. The CDR3 spans 13 residues. DNA for the CDR3: TGTGCCAGCAGCTTAGACAGGGGTGGACCTCAGTTCTTC. Its protein is CASSLDRGGPQFF. Full variable domain (missing parts from reference TRBV7-8 and TRBJ2-1): GAGVSQSPRYKVAKRGQDVALRCDPISGHVSLFWYQQALGQGPEFLTYFQNEAQLDKSGLPSDRFFAERPEGSVSTLKIQRTQQEDSAVYLCASSLDRGGPQFFGPGTRLTVL.

This CDR3 reads CASSLSTSGSRDTQYF. The CDR3 DNA reads TGTGCCAGCTCACTCTCGACTAGCGGGAGTAGGGATACGCAGTATTTT. The gene calls are TRBV18 and TRBJ2-3, with 12 nucleotides matching TRBD2. V trimming: 4 bases; J trimming: 6 bases; junction bases outside the gene matches: 8. The CDR3 covers 16 residues. The germline gives CDR1 KGHSH, CDR2 LQKENI. The whole variable domain, remainder taken from reference TRBV18 and TRBJ2-3, is NAGVMQNPRHLVRRRGQEARLRCSPMKGHSHVYWYRQLPEEGLKFMVYLQKENIIDESGMPKERFSAEFPKEGPSILRIQQVVRGDSAAYFCASSLSTSGSRDTQYFGPGTRLTVL.

The rearrangement links TRBV5-4 to TRBJ2-7, with TRBD2 matching over 14 bases. Germline CDR1 is SGHNT and CDR2 is YYREEE (reference sequence). The CDR3 spans 16 residues. Losses at the gene ends were 0 bases for V and 3 bases for J; bases not matched to a gene: 2. In nucleotides, the CDR3 is TGTGCCAGCAGCTTGGGGGGACTAGCGGGAGACTACGAGCAGTACTTC. Protein product: CASSLGGLAGDYEQYF.

The chain's CDR3 is CSVSRAGISSYEQYF. CDR3 DNA sequence: TGCAGCGTGTCGAGAGCGGGTATAAGCTCCTACGAGCAGTACTTC. This chain uses TRBV29-1 with TRBJ2-7; D might be TRBD2 (6 bases). V dropped 6 bases and J dropped 0 bases, with 18 bases sitting between them. Germline V gene lookup returns CDR1 SQVTM and CDR2 ANQGSEA. The CDR3 has 15 residues.

The gene calls are TRBV30 and TRBJ2-1, with 9 positions matching TRBD1. The germline V gene has CDR1 GTSNPN and CDR2 SVGIG (reference sequence). Trimming cost V 4 bases and J 6 bases; bases outside gene matches: 7. This CDR3 is built from 14 residues. The CDR3 DNA reads as TGTGCCTGGAAGGGACAGGGAGCTGGCAATGAGCAGTTCTTC. This sequence encodes CAWKGQGAGNEQFF. Using reference TRBV30 and TRBJ2-1 for the parts outside the CDR3, the full variable domain is SQTIHQWPATLVQPVGSPLSLECTVEGTSNPNLYWYRQAAGRGLQLLFYSVGIGQISSEVPQNLSASRPQDRQFILSSKKLLLSDSGFYLCAWKGQGAGNEQFFGPGTRLTVL.

This sequence joins TRBV5-1 and TRBJ2-2; D is perhaps TRBD2 (5 bases). Germline CDR1 and CDR2: SGHRS and YFSETQ. The CDR3 runs to 15 residues. Between the trimmed V and J ends, which lost 3 bases and 6 bases, there was a span of 15 bases. The CDR3 reads CASSWLAGRAGELFF. In DNA form, the CDR3 reads TGCGCCAGCAGCTGGTTGGCGGGTAGGGCCGGGGAGCTGTTTTTT.

This clone was found once. Other DNA sequences in this specimen translate into the identical CDR3. The chain recombines TRBV5-1 with TRBJ2-1; 7 bases align to TRBD2. The CDR3 has 18 residues. The germline V gene encodes CDR1 SGHRS and CDR2 YFSETQ. V shed 0 bases and J 6 bases; nucleotides not matched to a gene: 15. The CDR3 region is CASSLGRGGGRPANEQFF. In DNA, the CDR3 is TGCGCCAGCAGCTTGGGCCGGGGTGGCGGGAGACCAGCCAATGAGCAGTTCTTC.

The chain has TRBV10-2 and TRBJ2-7; 9 bases align to TRBD1. With V trimmed by 1 base and J by 5 bases, 6 bases remained unmatched. The CDR3 totals 15 residues. Germline V gives CDR1 WSHSY, CDR2 SAAADI. CDR3 nucleotides: TGCGCCAGCAGTGAGTTCCGGGACAGGGTGAACGAGCAGTACTTC. Its translation: CASSEFRDRVNEQYF.

The chain recombines TRBV6-5 with TRBJ2-7; TRBD2 aligns across 8 bases. Unmatched junction bases numbered 1, after V lost 3 bases and J lost 0 bases. Germline CDR1 is MNHEY and CDR2 is SVGAGI. The CDR3 length is 14 residues. The CDR3 nucleotides are TGTGCCAGCAGTTATAGCGGGACCTCCTACGAGCAGTACTTC. Its protein product is CASSYSGTSYEQYF.

The chain carries TRBV7-8 and TRBJ2-7; 10 bases agree with TRBD2. The germline CDR1 and CDR2 sequences are SGHVS and FQNEAQ. The CDR3 consists of 14 residues. Unmatched junction bases numbered 4, after V lost 6 bases and J lost 2 bases. The CDR3 nucleotides read TGTGCCAGCAGTTTTGGACTAGCGGCCTACGAGCAGTACTTC. Translating gives CASSFGLAAYEQYF. Based on the CDR3 plus reference TRBV7-8 and TRBJ2-7, the full variable domain is GAGVSQSPRYKVAKRGQDVALRCDPISGHVSLFWYQQALGQGPEFLTYFQNEAQLDKSGLPSDRFFAERPEGSVSTLKIQRTQQEDSAVYLCASSFGLAAYEQYFGPGTRLTVT.

This chain links TRBV7-2 with TRBJ2-7, with TRBD2 matching 12 bases. Germline V lookup: CDR1 SGHTA, CDR2 FQGNSA. This CDR3 has 15 residues. V dropped 0 bases and J dropped 4; count of bases not matched to a gene: 1. This chain's CDR3 is CASSLALAGGYEQYF. CDR3 DNA: TGTGCCAGCAGCTTAGCCCTAGCGGGAGGGTACGAGCAGTACTTC.